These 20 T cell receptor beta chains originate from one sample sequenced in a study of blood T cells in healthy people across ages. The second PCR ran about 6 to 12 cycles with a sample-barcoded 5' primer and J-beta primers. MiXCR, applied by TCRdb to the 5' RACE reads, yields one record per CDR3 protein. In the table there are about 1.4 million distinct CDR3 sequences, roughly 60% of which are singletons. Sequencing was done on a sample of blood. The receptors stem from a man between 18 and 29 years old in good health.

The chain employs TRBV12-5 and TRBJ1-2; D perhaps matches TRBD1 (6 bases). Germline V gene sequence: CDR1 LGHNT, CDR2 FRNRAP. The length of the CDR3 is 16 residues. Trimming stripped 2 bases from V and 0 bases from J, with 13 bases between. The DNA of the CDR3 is TGTGCTAGTGGTTTGTTCGACAGGTTTTCTAACTATGGCTACACCTTC. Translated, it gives CASGLFDRFSNYGYTF.

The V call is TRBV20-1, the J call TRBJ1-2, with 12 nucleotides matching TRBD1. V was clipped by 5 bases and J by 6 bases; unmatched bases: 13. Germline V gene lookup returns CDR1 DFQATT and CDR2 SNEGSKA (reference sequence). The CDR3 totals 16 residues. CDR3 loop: CSARPGQGASRHGYTF. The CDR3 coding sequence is TGCAGTGCTCGGCCGGGACAGGGGGCGAGTCGTCATGGCTACACCTTC.

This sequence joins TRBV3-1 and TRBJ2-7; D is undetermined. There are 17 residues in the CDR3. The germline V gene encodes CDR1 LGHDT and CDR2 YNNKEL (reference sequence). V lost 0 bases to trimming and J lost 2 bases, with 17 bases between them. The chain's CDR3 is CASSQDKAVASTYEQYF. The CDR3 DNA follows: TGTGCCAGCAGCCAAGATAAGGCGGTAGCTTCGACCTACGAGCAGTACTTC.

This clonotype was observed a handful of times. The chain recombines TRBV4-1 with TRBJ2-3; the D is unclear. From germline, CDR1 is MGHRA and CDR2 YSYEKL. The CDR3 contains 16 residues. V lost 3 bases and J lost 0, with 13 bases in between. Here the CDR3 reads CASSHPDGLSTDTQYF. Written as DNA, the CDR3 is TGCGCCAGCAGCCATCCCGACGGGCTGAGCACAGATACGCAGTATTTT.

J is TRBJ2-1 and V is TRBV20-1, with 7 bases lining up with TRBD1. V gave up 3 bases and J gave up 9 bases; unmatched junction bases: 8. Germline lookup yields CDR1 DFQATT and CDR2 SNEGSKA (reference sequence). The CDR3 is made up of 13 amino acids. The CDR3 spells CSASEYRGGEQFF. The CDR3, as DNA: TGCAGTGCTAGTGAGTACAGGGGCGGTGAGCAGTTCTTC.

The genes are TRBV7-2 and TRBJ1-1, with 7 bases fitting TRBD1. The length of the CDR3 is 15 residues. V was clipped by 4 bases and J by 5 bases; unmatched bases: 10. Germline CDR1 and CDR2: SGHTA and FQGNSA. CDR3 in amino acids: CASSSSATGRTEAFF. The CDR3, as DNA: TGTGCCAGCAGCTCCTCCGCGACAGGGCGGACTGAAGCTTTCTTT. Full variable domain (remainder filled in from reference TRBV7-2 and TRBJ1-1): GAGVSQSPSNKVTEKGKDVELRCDPISGHTALYWYRQSLGQGLEFLIYFQGNSAPDKSGLPSDRFSAERTGGSVSTLTIQRTQQEDSAVYLCASSSSATGRTEAFFGQGTRLTVV.

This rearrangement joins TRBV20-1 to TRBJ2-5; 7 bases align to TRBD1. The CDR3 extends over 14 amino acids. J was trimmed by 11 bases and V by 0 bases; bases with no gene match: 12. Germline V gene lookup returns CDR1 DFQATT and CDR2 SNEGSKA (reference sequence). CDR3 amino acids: CSARDRGGHNEQYF. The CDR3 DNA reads TGCAGTGCTAGAGATCGAGGGGGCCACAATGAGCAGTACTTC.

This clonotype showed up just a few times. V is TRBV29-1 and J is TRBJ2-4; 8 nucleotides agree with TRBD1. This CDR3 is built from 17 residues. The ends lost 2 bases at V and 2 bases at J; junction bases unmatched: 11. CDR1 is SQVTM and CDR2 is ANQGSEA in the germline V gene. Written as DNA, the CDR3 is TGCAGCGTTGAATTGCTCAGGGGGCGACCTCCCAAAAACATTCAGTACTTC. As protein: CSVELLRGRPPKNIQYF.

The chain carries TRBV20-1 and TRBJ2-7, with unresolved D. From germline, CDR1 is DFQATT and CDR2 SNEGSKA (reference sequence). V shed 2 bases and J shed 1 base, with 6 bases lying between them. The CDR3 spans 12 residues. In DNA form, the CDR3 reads TGCAGTGCTAGATGGGCATCCTACGAGCAGTACTTC. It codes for CSARWASYEQYF.

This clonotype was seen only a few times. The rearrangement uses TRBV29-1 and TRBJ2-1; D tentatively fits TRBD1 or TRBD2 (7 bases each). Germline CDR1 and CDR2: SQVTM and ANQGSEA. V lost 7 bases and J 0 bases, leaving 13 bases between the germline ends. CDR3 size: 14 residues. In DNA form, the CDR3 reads TGCAGCGAGCGGGACAGAAGCTCCTACAATGAGCAGTTCTTC. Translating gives CSERDRSSYNEQFF.

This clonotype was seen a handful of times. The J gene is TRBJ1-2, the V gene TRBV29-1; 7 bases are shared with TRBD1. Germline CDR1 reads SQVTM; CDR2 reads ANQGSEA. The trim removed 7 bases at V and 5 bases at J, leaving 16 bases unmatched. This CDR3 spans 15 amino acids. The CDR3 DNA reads TGCAGCGGACAGGGTGGACTCGCCGGGGAATATGGCTACACCTTC. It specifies CSGQGGLAGEYGYTF. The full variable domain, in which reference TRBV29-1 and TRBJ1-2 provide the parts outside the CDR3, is SAVISQKPSRDICQRGTSLTIQCQVDSQVTMMFWYRQQPGQSLTLIATANQGSEATYESGFVIDKFPISRPNLTFSTLTVSNMSPEDSSIYLCSGQGGLAGEYGYTFGSGTRLTVV.

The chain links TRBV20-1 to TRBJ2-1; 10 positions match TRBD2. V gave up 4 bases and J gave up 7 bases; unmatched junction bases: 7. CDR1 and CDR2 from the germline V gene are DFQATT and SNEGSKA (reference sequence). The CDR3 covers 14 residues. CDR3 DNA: TGCAGTGCTAAACTAGCGGGAAGGTTGAATGAGCAGTTCTTC. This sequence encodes CSAKLAGRLNEQFF.

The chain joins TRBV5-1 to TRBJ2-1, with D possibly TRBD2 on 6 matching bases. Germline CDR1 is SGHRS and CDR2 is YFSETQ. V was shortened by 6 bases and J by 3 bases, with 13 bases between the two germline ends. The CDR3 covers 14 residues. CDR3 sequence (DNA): TGCGCCAGCACCCCTAGCGCTCGCTACAATGAGCAGTTCTTC. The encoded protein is CASTPSARYNEQFF.

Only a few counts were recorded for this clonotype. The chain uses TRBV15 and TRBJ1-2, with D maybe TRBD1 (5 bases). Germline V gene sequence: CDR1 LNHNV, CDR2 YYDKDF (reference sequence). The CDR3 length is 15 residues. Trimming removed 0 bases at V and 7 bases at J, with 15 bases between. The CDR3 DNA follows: TGTGCCACCAGCAGAGATCAAAGGCAGGGAAGTGGCTACACCTTC. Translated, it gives CATSRDQRQGSGYTF.

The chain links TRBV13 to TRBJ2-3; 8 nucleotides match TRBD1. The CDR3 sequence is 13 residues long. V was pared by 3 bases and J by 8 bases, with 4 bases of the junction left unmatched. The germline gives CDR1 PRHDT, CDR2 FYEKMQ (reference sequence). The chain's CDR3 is CASSFQGAGTQYF. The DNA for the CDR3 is TGTGCCAGCAGCTTCCAGGGGGCGGGTACGCAGTATTTT. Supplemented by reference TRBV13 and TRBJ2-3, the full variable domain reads AAGVIQSPRHLIKEKRETATLKCYPIPRHDTVYWYQQGPGQDPQFLISFYEKMQSDKGSIPDRFSAQQFSDYHSELNMSSLELGDSALYFCASSFQGAGTQYFGPGTRLTVL.

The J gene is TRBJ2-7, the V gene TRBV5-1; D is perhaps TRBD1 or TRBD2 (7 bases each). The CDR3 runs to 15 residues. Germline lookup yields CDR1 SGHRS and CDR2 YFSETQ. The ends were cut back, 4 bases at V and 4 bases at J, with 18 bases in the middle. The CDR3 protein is CASSPTPGGQYEQYF. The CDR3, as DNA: TGCGCCAGCAGCCCTACCCCGGGGGGACAGTACGAGCAGTACTTC.

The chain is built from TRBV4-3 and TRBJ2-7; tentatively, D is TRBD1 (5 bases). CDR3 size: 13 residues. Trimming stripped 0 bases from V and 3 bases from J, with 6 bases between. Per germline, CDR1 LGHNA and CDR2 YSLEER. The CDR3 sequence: CASSQDDSYEQYF. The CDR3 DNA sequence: TGCGCCAGCAGCCAAGACGACAGCTACGAGCAGTACTTC.

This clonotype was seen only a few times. In DNA form, the CDR3 reads TGTGCCAGCAGCCCAGGGACAGCCATTGATTTGGTGTTTTTT. Residues: CASSPGTAIDLVFF. The chain has TRBV11-2 and TRBJ2-2, with 7 bases aligning to TRBD1. The CDR3 consists of 14 residues. V gave up 5 bases and J gave up 15 bases; unmatched junction bases: 15. Germline V gene lookup returns CDR1 SGHAT and CDR2 FQNNGV.

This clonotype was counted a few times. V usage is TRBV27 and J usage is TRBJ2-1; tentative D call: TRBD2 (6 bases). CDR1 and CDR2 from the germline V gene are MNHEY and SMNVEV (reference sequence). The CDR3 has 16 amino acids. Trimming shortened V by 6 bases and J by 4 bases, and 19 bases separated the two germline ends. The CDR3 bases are TGTGCCAGCAGACCCCTGACCATCCGGGGGTACAATGAGCAGTTCTTC. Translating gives CASRPLTIRGYNEQFF.

As DNA, the CDR3 is TGTGCCATCAGCAGAAGAGGCACCGGGGAGCTGTTTTTT. Protein: CAISRRGTGELFF. The V gene is TRBV10-3, the J gene TRBJ2-2; no definite D call. CDR3 length: 13 residues. Germline V gene lookup returns CDR1 ENHRY and CDR2 SYGVKD. Trimming cost V 6 bases and J 4 bases, with 9 bases left between them.